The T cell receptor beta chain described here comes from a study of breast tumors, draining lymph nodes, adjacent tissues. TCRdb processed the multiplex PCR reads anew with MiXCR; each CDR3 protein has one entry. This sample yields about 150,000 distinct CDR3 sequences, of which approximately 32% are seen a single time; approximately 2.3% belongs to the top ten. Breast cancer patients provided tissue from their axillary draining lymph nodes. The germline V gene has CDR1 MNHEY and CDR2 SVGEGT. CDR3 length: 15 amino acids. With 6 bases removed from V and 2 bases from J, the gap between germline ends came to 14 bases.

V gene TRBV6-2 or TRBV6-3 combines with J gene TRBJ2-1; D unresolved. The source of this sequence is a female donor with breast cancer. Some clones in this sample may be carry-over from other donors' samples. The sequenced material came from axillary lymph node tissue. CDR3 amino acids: CASRIFGSAYNEQFF. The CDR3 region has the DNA TGTGCCAGCAGGATTTTTGGGTCCGCCTACAATGAGCAGTTCTTC.